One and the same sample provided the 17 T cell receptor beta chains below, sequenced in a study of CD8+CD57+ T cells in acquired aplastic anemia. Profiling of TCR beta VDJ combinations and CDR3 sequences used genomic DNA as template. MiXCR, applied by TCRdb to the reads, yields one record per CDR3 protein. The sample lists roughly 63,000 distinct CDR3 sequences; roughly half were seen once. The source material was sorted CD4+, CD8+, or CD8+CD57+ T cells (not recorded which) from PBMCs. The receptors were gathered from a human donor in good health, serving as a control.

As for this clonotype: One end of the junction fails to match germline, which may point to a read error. DNA of the CDR3: TGTCCCAGCAGTCAATTAAGGGGGCCCTACAATGAGCAGTTCTTC. This sequence encodes CPSSQLRGPYNEQFF. V is TRBV11-1 and J is TRBJ2-1; 7 nucleotides line up with TRBD1. Per germline, CDR1 SGHAT and CDR2 FQDESV (reference sequence). CDR3 size: 15 residues.

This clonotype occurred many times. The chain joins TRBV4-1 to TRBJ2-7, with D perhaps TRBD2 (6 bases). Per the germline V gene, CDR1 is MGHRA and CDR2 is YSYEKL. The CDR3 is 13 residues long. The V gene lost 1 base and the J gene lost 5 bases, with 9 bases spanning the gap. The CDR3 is CASSQVSGDEQYF. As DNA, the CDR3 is TGCGCCAGCAGCCAAGTGTCGGGAGACGAGCAGTACTTC.

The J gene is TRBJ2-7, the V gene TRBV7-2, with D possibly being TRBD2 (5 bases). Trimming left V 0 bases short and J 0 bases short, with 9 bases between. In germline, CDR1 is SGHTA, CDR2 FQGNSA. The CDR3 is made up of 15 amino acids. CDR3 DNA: TGTGCCAGCAGCTTAGCGGACTCCAGCTCCTACGAGCAGTACTTC. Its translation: CASSLADSSSYEQYF.

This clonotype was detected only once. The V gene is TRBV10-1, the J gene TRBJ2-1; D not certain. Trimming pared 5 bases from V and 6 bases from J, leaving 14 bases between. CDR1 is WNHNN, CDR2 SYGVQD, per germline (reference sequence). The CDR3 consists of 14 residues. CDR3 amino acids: CASSPTPRSNEQFF. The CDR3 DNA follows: TGCGCCAGCAGTCCCACCCCACGAAGCAATGAGCAGTTCTTC.

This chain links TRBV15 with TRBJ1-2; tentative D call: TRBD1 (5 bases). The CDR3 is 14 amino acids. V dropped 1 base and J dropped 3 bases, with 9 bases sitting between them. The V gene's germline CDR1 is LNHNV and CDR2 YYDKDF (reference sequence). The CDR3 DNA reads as TGTGCCACCAGCAGAGGGGGGGACGACTATGGCTACACCTTC. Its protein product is CATSRGGDDYGYTF.

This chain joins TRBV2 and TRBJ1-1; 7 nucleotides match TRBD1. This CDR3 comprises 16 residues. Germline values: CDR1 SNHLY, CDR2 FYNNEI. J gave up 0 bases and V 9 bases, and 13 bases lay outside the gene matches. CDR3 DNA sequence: TGTGCCAGTTCCTCAGGGGGGGGCGGAATGAACACTGAAGCTTTCTTT. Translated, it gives CASSSGGGGMNTEAFF.

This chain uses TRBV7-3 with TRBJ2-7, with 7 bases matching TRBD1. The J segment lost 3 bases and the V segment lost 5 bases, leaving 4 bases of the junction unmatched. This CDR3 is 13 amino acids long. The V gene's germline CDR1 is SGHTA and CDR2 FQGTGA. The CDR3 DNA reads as TGTGCCAGCAGCCTCGGACAGGACTACGAGCAGTACTTC. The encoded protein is CASSLGQDYEQYF.

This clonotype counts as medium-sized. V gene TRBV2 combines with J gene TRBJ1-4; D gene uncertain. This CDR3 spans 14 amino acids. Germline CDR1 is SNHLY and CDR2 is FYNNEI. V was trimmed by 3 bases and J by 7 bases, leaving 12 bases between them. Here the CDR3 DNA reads TGTGCCAGCAGTGACCTCTGGTCTCCTGAAAAACTGTTTTTT. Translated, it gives CASSDLWSPEKLFF. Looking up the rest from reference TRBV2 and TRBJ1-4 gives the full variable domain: EPEVTQTPSHQVTQMGQEVILRCVPISNHLYFYWYRQILGQKVEFLVSFYNNEISEKSEIFDDQFSVERPDGSNFTLKIRSTKLEDSAMYFCASSDLWSPEKLFFGSGTQLSVL.

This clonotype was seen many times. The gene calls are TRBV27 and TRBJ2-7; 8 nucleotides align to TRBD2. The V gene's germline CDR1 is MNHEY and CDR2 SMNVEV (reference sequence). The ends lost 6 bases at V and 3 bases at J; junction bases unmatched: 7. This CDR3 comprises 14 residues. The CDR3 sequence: CASSPGGGGYEQYF. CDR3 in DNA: TGTGCCAGCAGCCCCGGGGGGGGTGGCTACGAGCAGTACTTC.

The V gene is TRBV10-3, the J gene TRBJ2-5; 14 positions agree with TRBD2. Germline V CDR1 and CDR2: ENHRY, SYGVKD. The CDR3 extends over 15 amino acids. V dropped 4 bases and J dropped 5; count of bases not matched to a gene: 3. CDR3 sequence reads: CAISGTSGGLETQYF. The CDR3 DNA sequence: TGTGCCATCAGTGGGACTAGCGGGGGGCTGGAGACCCAGTACTTC.

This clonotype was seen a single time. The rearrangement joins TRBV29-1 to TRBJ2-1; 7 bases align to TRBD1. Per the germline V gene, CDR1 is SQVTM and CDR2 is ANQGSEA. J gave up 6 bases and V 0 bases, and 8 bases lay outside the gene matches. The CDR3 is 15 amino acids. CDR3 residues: CSVEDRRTGSNEQFF. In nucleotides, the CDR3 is TGCAGCGTTGAAGATCGACGGACAGGTAGCAATGAGCAGTTCTTC.

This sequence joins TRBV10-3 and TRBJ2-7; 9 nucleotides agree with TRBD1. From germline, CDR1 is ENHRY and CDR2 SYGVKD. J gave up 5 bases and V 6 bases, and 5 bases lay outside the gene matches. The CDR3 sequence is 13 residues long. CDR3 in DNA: TGTGCCATCAGGAACGGGACAGGGAACGAGCAGTACTTC. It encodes CAIRNGTGNEQYF.

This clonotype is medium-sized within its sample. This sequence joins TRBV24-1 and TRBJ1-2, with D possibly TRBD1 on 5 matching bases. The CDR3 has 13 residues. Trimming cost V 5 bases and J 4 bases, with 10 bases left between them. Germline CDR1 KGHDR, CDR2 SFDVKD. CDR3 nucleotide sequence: TGTGCCACCAGTGGTGAGGGACGCTATGGCTACACCTTC. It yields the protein CATSGEGRYGYTF.

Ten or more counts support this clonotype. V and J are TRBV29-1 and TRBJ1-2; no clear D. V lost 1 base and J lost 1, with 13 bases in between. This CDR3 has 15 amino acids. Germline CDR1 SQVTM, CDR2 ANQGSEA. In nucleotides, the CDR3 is TGCAGCGTTGAAGTGCCCGGAGAGATTAACTATGGCTACACCTTC. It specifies CSVEVPGEINYGYTF. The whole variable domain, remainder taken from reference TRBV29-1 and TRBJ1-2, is SAVISQKPSRDICQRGTSLTIQCQVDSQVTMMFWYRQQPGQSLTLIATANQGSEATYESGFVIDKFPISRPNLTFSTLTVSNMSPEDSSIYLCSVEVPGEINYGYTFGSGTRLTVV.

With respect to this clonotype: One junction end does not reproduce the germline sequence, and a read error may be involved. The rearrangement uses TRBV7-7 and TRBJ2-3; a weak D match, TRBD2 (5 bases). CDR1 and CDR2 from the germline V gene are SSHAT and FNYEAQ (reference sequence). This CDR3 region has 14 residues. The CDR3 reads CASSPASRADTQYF. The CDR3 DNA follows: TGTGCTAGCAGCCCTGCATCGAGGGCAGATACGCAGTATTTT.

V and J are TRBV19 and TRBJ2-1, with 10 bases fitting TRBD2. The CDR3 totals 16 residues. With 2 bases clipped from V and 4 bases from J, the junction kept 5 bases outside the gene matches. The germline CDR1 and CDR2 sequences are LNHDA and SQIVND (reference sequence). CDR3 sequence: CASSISGTSVYNEQFF. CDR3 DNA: TGTGCCAGTAGTATATCGGGGACTAGCGTGTACAATGAGCAGTTCTTC.

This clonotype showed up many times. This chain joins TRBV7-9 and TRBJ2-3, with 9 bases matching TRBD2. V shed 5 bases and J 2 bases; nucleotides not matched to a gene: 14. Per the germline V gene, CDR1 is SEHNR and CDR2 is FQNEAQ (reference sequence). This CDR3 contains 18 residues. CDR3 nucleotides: TGTGCCAGCAGCCCCGACCATGGGCTAGCGGGGACCACAGATACGCAGTATTTT. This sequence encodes CASSPDHGLAGTTDTQYF.